The next 3 T cell receptor beta chains were all read from a single sample in a study of T cell repertoires in cytomegalovirus infection. TCRdb redid the calling of the reads with MiXCR, one entry per CDR3 protein. The sample holds nearly 550,000 distinct CDR3 sequences, approximately 17% seen once. Sequenced material: CD8+ T cells from PBMCs. These receptors were taken from a human donor in good health (CMV status not recorded). Some clones in this sample may be carry-over from other donors' samples.

This clonotype was observed at least ten times. This chain joins TRBV7-9 and TRBJ1-1, with D possibly TRBD1 on 6 matching bases. The V end was cut by 4 bases, the J end by 8 bases, with 11 bases between. Per the germline V gene, CDR1 is SEHNR and CDR2 is FQNEAQ (reference sequence). CDR3 length: 12 residues. This CDR3 reads CASSSQGYEAFF. CDR3 sequence (DNA): TGTGCCAGCAGCTCCCAGGGGTACGAAGCTTTCTTT.

This clonotype came up a few times. V and J are TRBV14 and TRBJ1-2, with 8 bases aligning to TRBD1. Germline lookup yields CDR1 SGHDN and CDR2 FVKESK. This CDR3 has 15 residues. Trimming took 0 bases from V and 4 from J; bases not matched to a gene: 4. CDR3 in amino acids: CASSQERTGLYGYTF. CDR3 nucleotides: TGTGCCAGCAGCCAAGAAAGGACAGGGCTCTATGGCTACACCTTC.

This clonotype was seen a few times. This chain connects TRBV29-1 to TRBJ1-2, with a tentative D call TRBD1 (5 bases). The V and J ends lost 2 bases and 5 bases respectively, with 15 bases between them. The CDR3 covers 14 residues. The germline V gene encodes CDR1 SQVTM and CDR2 ANQGSEA. The CDR3 sequence: CSVETPGRYYGYTF. The CDR3 DNA reads TGCAGCGTTGAAACCCCGGGACGCTATTATGGCTACACCTTC.